Reported below is one T cell receptor beta chain. Method: immunoSEQ multiplex PCR; TCRdb's copy keeps in-frame clones and lacks some. The sample includes over 25,000 clones, around 89% of them seen just once. The sample belongs to a study of blood T cell repertoires in COVID-19. The clonotype was recovered from a man aged 60-69 years with acute or convalescent COVID-19. The sequencing sample was made of peripheral blood.

CDR3 nucleotide sequence: TGTGCCTGGAGCCCCCGGAGGGTCACCACCTACGAGCAGTACTTC. The encoded protein is CAWSPRRVTTYEQYF. V and J are TRBV30 and TRBJ2-7, with a weak D call TRBD2 (6 bases). The CDR3 extends over 15 amino acids. Germline V gives CDR1 GTSNPN, CDR2 SVGIG (reference sequence). Trimming stripped 3 bases from V and 2 bases from J, with 17 bases between.